The next 6 T cell receptor beta chains were all read from a single sample in a study of regulatory T cells in long-lasting Graves disease. Time point described: newly diagnosed GD, antithyroid drugs for less than 3 months. Preparation of the TCR library used RNA extracted from PBMCs. Both iRepertoire HTBI primers and Arm-PCR of CDR3 regions were used to build the TCR beta libraries. TCRdb passed the multiplex PCR reads through MiXCR, listing each CDR3 protein once. The repertoire holds hundreds of thousands of distinct CDR3 sequences, with roughly 15% as singletons. Another study also made use of these data, one on T cells in Graves' hyperthyroidism and ophthalmopathy.

This specimen consisted of peripheral blood mononuclear cells (PBMCs), obtained at new diagnosis, from a patient treated with antithyroid drugs. The source is a woman between 40 and 65 years old with Graves disease.

This clonotype appeared a few times. A much more abundant neighbour one base away suggests this may be a read error. The rearrangement links TRBV11-3 to TRBJ1-1; the D is unclear. The CDR3 contains 14 residues. Germline values: CDR1 SGHNT, CDR2 YENEEA. Written as DNA, the CDR3 is TGTGCCAACAGCTTAACGGCATACGGCACTGAAGCTTTCTTT. Amino acids: CANSLTAYGTEAFF.

This clonotype was observed at least ten times. This chain connects TRBV5-6 to TRBJ1-5; D gene unclear. Looked up from germline, CDR1 is SGHDT and CDR2 is YYEEEE. Trimming took off 1 base at V and 5 bases at J, with 10 bases between the two ends. The CDR3 runs to 14 residues. CDR3 residues: CASSLFREDQPQHF. In nucleotides, the CDR3 is TGTGCCAGCAGCTTGTTCCGGGAGGATCAGCCCCAGCATTTT.

This clonotype was picked up a small number of times. The chain employs TRBV30 and TRBJ1-5, with TRBD1 identical over 7 bases. V was clipped by 5 bases and J by 8 bases; unmatched bases: 12. This CDR3 contains 14 residues. CDR1 is GTSNPN, CDR2 SVGIG, per germline (reference sequence). The CDR3 protein is CAWGGRGRVEPQHF. The DNA for the CDR3 is TGTGCCTGGGGGGGGAGGGGGCGCGTTGAGCCCCAGCATTTT.

Of note for this clonotype: A read error may produce the germline difference seen at one junction end. The chain joins TRBV2 to TRBJ2-3; unclear D gene. Germline V lookup: CDR1 SNHLY, CDR2 FYNNEI. The CDR3 contains 14 residues. This CDR3 is CANSDGLLTDTQYF. In nucleotides, the CDR3 is TGTGCCAACAGTGACGGGCTACTCACAGATACGCAGTATTTT.

This clonotype was seen ten or more times. The chain has TRBV2 and TRBJ2-1, with D possibly being TRBD2 (7 bases). V was trimmed by 6 bases and J by 2 bases, leaving 14 bases between them. There are 15 residues in the CDR3. The germline gives CDR1 SNHLY, CDR2 FYNNEI. The CDR3 protein is CASSRGAVTYNEQFF. The CDR3 region has the DNA TGTGCCAGCAGCCGGGGGGCGGTGACCTACAATGAGCAGTTCTTC.

This clonotype was detected only a few times. The chain has TRBV9 and TRBJ2-1, with D tentatively TRBD1 (6 bases). The germline V and J ends were trimmed by 3 bases and 5 bases, with 15 bases remaining between them. The CDR3 length is 15 residues. In germline, CDR1 is SGDLS, CDR2 YYNGEE. CDR3 DNA sequence: TGTGCCAGCAGCGCAGTGGGGGACACACACAATGAGCAGTTCTTC. Translated, it gives CASSAVGDTHNEQFF.